These 2 T cell receptor beta chains were all obtained from the same sample, sequenced in a study of blood T cell repertoires in COVID-19. Data came from immunoSEQ multiplex PCR; TCRdb stores just in-frame clones and leaves some out. The sample has 150,000 to 200,000 clones, roughly 90% seen once. The sequencing sample was made of PBMCs or T cells enriched from blood (not recorded which). Every receptor here comes from a woman younger than 35 who had recovered from COVID-19.

The chain combines TRBV18 with TRBJ2-4; maybe TRBD1 (5 bases). The CDR3 totals 15 residues. Trimming left V 3 bases short and J 8 bases short, with 17 bases between. Germline V gives CDR1 KGHSH, CDR2 LQKENI. CDR3 coding DNA: TGTGCCAGCTCACCGGGCCTAACAATAGGGGACATTCAGTACTTC. This encodes CASSPGLTIGDIQYF.

This clone was counted between two and nine times. The V call is TRBV28, the J call TRBJ1-1; unclear D gene. Germline V lookup: CDR1 MDHEN, CDR2 SYDVKM. The germline V and J ends were trimmed by 10 bases and 11 bases, with 20 bases remaining between them. CDR3 size: 12 residues. The CDR3 spells CATLGGYLGAFF. In DNA form, the CDR3 reads TGTGCCACCCTGGGAGGCTACCTTGGGGCTTTCTTT.